This T cell receptor (beta chain) was obtained from a study of T cells after yellow fever vaccination. Study-wide background: Preparing low-cell-number fractions relied on SMART-Seq v4 Ultra Low Input. Whole-study results and caveats: Although the secondary response was weaker, it peaked faster, at day 5 versus 15. Post-booster repertoires contained most primary-vaccination clones again (roughly 95% CD4, 88% CD8).

In making TCR cDNA, 5'RACE template switching added a universal primer site and UMIs to it. Using its own MiXCR run on the 5' RACE reads, TCRdb lists one record per CDR3 protein. The sample yields approximately 550,000 distinct CDR3 sequences, 15% to 20% seen once. V lost 4 bases and J lost 3; bases outside the gene matches: 12. The CDR3 sequence is 18 residues long. The V gene's germline CDR1 is MNHEY and CDR2 SVGAGI. Of note for this clonotype: Its antigen remains unidentified.

The sample consisted of PBMCs, taken 15 days after the yellow fever booster vaccination. This receptor was obtained from a man aged 25-45 years who received the YFV17D yellow fever vaccine. The chain combines TRBV6-5 with TRBJ2-7; 13 positions match TRBD2. The CDR3 spells CASSSVVRTSGSFYEQYF. The CDR3 DNA sequence: TGTGCCAGCAGTTCCGTGGTTAGGACTAGCGGGAGTTTCTACGAGCAGTACTTC.